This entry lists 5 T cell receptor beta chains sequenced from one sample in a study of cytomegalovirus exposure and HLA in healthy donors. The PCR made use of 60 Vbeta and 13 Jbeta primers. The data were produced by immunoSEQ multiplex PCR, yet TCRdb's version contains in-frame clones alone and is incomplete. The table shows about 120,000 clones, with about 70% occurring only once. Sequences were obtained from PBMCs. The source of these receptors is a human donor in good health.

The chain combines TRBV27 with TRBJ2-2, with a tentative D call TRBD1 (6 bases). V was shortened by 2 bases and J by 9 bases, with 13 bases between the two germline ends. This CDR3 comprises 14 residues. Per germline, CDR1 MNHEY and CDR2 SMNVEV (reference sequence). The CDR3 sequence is CASSLGPQGRELFF. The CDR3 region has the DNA TGTGCCAGCAGTTTAGGCCCACAGGGCCGGGAGCTGTTTTTT.

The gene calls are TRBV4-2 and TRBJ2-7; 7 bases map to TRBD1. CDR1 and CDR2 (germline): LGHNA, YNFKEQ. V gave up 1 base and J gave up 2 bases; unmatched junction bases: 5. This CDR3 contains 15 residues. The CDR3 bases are TGTGCCAGCAGCCAAGCCGGGACAGCGACCTACGAGCAGTACTTC. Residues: CASSQAGTATYEQYF.

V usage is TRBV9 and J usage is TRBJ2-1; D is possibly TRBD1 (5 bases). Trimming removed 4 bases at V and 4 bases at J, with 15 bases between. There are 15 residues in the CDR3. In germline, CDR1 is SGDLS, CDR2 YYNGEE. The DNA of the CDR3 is TGTGCCAGCAGCCCCCGGCAGGGCACATACAATGAGCAGTTCTTC. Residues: CASSPRQGTYNEQFF.

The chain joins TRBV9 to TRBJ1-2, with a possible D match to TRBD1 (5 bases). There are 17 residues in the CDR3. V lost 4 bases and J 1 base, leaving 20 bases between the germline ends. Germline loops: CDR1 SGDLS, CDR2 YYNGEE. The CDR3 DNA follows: TGTGCCAGCAGCCATGGGGCCAGTATAAACCTTAACTATGGCTACACCTTC. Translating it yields CASSHGASINLNYGYTF.

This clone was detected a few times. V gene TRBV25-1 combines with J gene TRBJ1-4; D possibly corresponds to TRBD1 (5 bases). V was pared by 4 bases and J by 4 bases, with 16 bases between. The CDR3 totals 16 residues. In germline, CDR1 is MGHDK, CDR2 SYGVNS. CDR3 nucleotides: TGTGCCAGCAGTGGGCCCAGACAGTCCCGTAATGAAAAACTGTTTTTT. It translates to CASSGPRQSRNEKLFF.